Listed here is a single T cell receptor beta chain. Its antigen is still unknown. Per-base quality was not reported, and no clone a single base away is much larger than it. These data are taken from a study of cytomegalovirus exposure and HLA in healthy donors (TCRdb year 2017). Context from the whole study: An earlier analysis of about 530 of the donors reported 276 Gb of sequence data and roughly 120 million unique TCR beta sequences obtained from about 179 million T cells. Roughly 300 gigabases of sequencing data and around 85 million unique TCR sequences made up an early release that covered nearly 650 HLA-typed donors. The genetic ancestry cluster associated with self-reported Caucasian donors included over 80% of the 300 to 400 genotyped donors. The study aimed to test whether signatures of past pathogen exposure could be identified by cataloging public T cell receptors. The T cell repertoires of roughly 660 subjects were profiled by immunosequencing and related to cytomegalovirus serostatus. Along with the roughly 670-subject first cohort, a separate validation cohort of 120 different subjects was used. The study combined high-throughput TCR immunosequencing, statistical association of individual TCRs with disease status, and machine learning to predict cytomegalovirus infection status. In a later analysis, previously published TCR beta repertoires from 666 donors were re-analyzed and high-resolution HLA genotyping was added so that TCR occurrence patterns could be studied. The later analysis used no new phenotypic data to find candidate immune exposures, relying instead on TCR beta sequences and their occurrence across donors. In an earlier analysis of roughly 540 of the donors, high-throughput TCR beta sequencing was used to judge whether each TCR beta V gene segment behaved as functional or pseudogenic. Donor age, sex, ethnicity and CMV serostatus were compiled alongside the repertoire data. Genome-wide SNP genotypes for about 65% of the roughly 670 donors were used in a later genetic analysis, which treated that subset as a discovery cohort. Every discovery cohort repertoire had been produced on one sequencing platform. Class I and class II HLA loci were covered by the typing at four-digit resolution. The number of donors typed differed by locus, with 629-630 for A, B, C, DRB1 and DQB1, over 500 for DQA1, under 610 for DPA1, and roughly 450 for DPB1. Because of strong linkage in the cohort, a handful of DR-DQ haplotypes were treated as single units for association and clustering. Across about 370 genotyped donors of the cohort, an average of about 240,000 unique TCR beta nucleotide sequences per donor were sequenced, and 15% to 20% of those sequences were non-productive.

Library construction relied on the immunoSEQ multiplex PCR assay. The multiplex PCR relied on a mix of 60 forward primers for TCR Vbeta segments and 13 reverse primers for TCR Jbeta segments. The CDR3 region of rearranged TCR beta genes was amplified from genomic DNA by a multiplex PCR assay. The Illumina HiSeq System was used to sequence the amplified TCR beta libraries as 87-base-pair reads. In the authors' own workflow: Across the 670 or so repertoires, a later analysis counted about 81 million unique TCR beta chains, some 11 million of which were shared by at least two donors. A nearest-neighbor algorithm error-corrected the raw reads and collapsed the reads into unique sequences, merging closely related sequences to remove PCR and sequencing errors. To assign V, D and J gene segments, CDR3 sequences were aligned to IMGT reference sequences. For a sequence to be retained, a match of at least six nucleotides was required to both a V gene segment and a J gene segment. A rearrangement counted as productive if the CDR3 had no stop codons and remained in frame with V and J, and every other rearrangement counted as non-productive. CDR3 was defined according to IMGT convention as the region running from the second conserved V-encoded cysteine to the conserved J-encoded phenylalanine. The earlier analysis of 587 of the donors excluded any sequence lacking an unambiguous match to a single V gene segment. In an earlier analysis of roughly 500 of the donors, V segments were called functional above 56.7% productive rearrangements and were called segregating when the between-donor standard deviation exceeded 5%. A statistical classification framework was built to diagnose cytomegalovirus status from the catalog of TCR beta chain sequences. In a later analysis, V and J genes were assigned by comparing TCR nucleotide sequences against IMGT/GENE-DB human TR gene sequences. In a later analysis, CDR3 sequences and most-parsimonious VDJ recombination scenarios were assigned using the TCRdist pipeline. In a later analysis, every TCR beta chain was defined by the combination of its CDR3 amino acid sequence and its V-gene family, and reads without a unique V-gene family were dropped. To address suspected cross-contamination and a sequencing artifact, a later analysis removed under 600 highly shared, low-generation-probability nucleotide sequences. In a later analysis, a clonal expansion index for each public chain was calculated from normalized within-repertoire ranks of inferred template counts. A later analysis computed generation probabilities with a VDJ recombination model fitted to out-of-frame rearrangements, and checked the results against IGoR. Hypergeometric tests were used in a later analysis to score TCR-TCR, TCR-HLA and TCR-CMV co-occurrence, with a repertoire-size bias correction applied to the TCR pairs. To estimate false discovery rates, a later analysis permuted the HLA or CMV assignments 20 times. In a later analysis, co-occurring TCRs were grouped with DBSCAN, and TCRdist sequence similarity was added when clustering was performed within HLA-allele-positive subsets. Repertoires with fewer than 30,000 or more than 120,000 public chains, plus five repertoires with anomalous nucleotide sharing, were excluded from co-occurrence clustering. TCRdb took over this immuneACCESS table, retaining in-frame rearrangements with V and J assigned. Such tables are incomplete; in checked studies, under half of the missing clones stem from an unresolved V gene, and the remainder is unexplained. Clone size and V and J calls were adopted from that table, with D and trimming inferred from the DNA. The sample table contains around 120,000 clones; only one count was recorded for around two thirds of them. The ten largest clones represent just under 8.5% of the sample.

In total, 600 or so healthy bone marrow donors made up the cohort. All cohort members were sampled while nominally healthy, although unrecorded immune exposures were likely present. The donor was CMV seropositive and was included in the group of approximately 300 seropositive cohort members. Every donor gave a peripheral blood sample, and the peripheral blood mononuclear cells from that sample were used for TCR beta sequencing. Genomic DNA extraction from the blood cell samples was performed with the Qiagen DNeasy Blood Extraction Kit. The V and J ends are trimmed by 0 bases and 6 bases, leaving 18 bases between them. The CDR3, cysteine through phenylalanine, is 17 amino acids long. Only CDR3 DNA is held: 51 bases, read in frame from base 1. Sequences SGHTA (CDR1) and FQGNSA (CDR2) are obtained from the germline V gene. What the work shows at the level of the full study, not this receptor alone: In this cohort, only TCR beta chains were sequenced, and detectable features were limited by the absence of alpha or paired-chain data. When HLA alleles, especially DR and DQ, strongly co-occurred, attributing TCR associations to individual alleles was difficult. A total of 150 to 200 TCR beta chains were listed by the study as associated with cytomegalovirus. Specific HLA alleles were associated with 16,951 TCR beta sequences at a false discovery rate of 0.05 in a later analysis. The classifier was reported to diagnose cytomegalovirus status with high specificity and sensitivity in both the original and validation cohorts. Most CMV-associated TCR beta chains appeared to be HLA-restricted in a later analysis, and the HLA associations seemed to be driven largely by CMV exposure. Correlated functional status among segregating V segments might reflect linkage disequilibrium, but an unknown experimental factor could not be ruled out. Presence/absence analyses assumed roughly uniform sequencing depth across donors, an assumption that may not hold. Because HLA typing was missing for some donors at each locus, association tests included only the typed subset. Most TCR sequences were seen in very few donors, while some public TCRs were found in many individuals. In a later genetic analysis, a missense DCLRE1C variant was associated with V-gene and J-gene trimming of TCR beta chains, and the association was replicated in an independent cohort. A further reported finding was that TCR beta sequences accurately predicted the HLA-A and HLA-B alleles for most subjects in the first cohort. A later analysis found that HLA-associated TCR beta chains were more clonally expanded and had lower generation probabilities than equally common non-associated chains. In a later analysis, TCR association rates were found to vary across HLA loci, with the most associated TCRs seen for DRB1 alleles and the fewest for HLA-C alleles. Because counts were too low, seventeen rarely observed V segments, including chromosome 9 orphons, were left out of the earlier analysis of 587 of the donors. A later analysis reported that several top co-occurrence clusters appeared linked to parvovirus B19, influenza, CMV and Epstein-Barr virus. It was suggested by the authors that the approach could potentially be generalized to other disease states and immunological phenotypes. The sequencing pipeline was judged likely to have produced a cluster of highly shared sequence variants as a technical artifact. The 87-base-pair reads could not distinguish some IMGT-functional V segments, including TRBV6-2 and TRBV6-3, so those segments were excluded. A later genetic analysis reported fewer N-insertions in productive TCRs among donors in an Asian-associated ancestry cluster than the roughly 700-donor mean. In an earlier analysis of 587 of the donors, most TCR beta V segments appeared in productive rearrangements about 87% or about 30% of the time, broadly matching IMGT annotations. Immune exposure information for the cohort was limited to CMV serostatus. A few of the identified cytomegalovirus-associated TCR beta chains were confirmed in vitro to be specific for cytomegalovirus antigens.

The receptor comes from a woman aged 35 to 49 in good health and CMV-seropositive. Sequencing was performed on PBMCs. The V and J genes are TRBV7-2 and TRBJ2-1; a tentative D match to TRBD2 spans 6 bases. The encoded CDR3 is CASSLARVRGVTNEQFF. The nucleotide sequence reads as follows: TGTGCCAGCAGCTTAGCGAGGGTTCGCGGGGTGACCAATGAGCAGTTCTTC.